These 13 T cell receptor beta chains were sequenced from one sample in a study of blood T cells in healthy people across ages. Primers used in a second PCR of about 6 to 11 cycles were a sample-barcoded 5' primer and a J-beta primer mix. TCRdb fed the 5' RACE reads into MiXCR, producing one record per CDR3 protein. Of 600,000 to 1,000,000 distinct CDR3 sequences listed, 55% to 75% are singletons. The material sequenced was blood. These receptors came from a man under 40 in good health.

The rearrangement links TRBV6-2 or TRBV6-3 to TRBJ2-6; D is undetermined. Germline lookup yields CDR1 MNHEY and CDR2 SVGEGT. The length of the CDR3 is 16 residues. V was pared by 0 bases and J by 0 bases, with 6 bases between. The CDR3 bases are TGTGCCAGCAGTTACTCAACGAGCTCTGGGGCCAACGTCCTGACTTTC. Translating gives CASSYSTSSGANVLTF.

J is TRBJ1-5 and V is TRBV20-1; tentative D call: TRBD1 (6 bases). Germline-derived CDR1 and CDR2 are DFQATT and SNEGSKA (reference sequence). The CDR3 runs to 14 residues. Between the trimmed V and J ends, which lost 6 bases and 2 bases, there was a span of 14 bases. The CDR3 DNA reads as TGCAGTGCCGGGGACACCGGTGGCAATCAGCCCCAGCATTTT. Translated: CSAGDTGGNQPQHF.

The chain has TRBV20-1 and TRBJ2-5; 10 nucleotides agree with TRBD2. The J call may be mistaken, given a closer DNA end match to TRBJ2-7. The CDR3 is made up of 20 amino acids. Germline loops: CDR1 DFQATT, CDR2 SNEGSKA (reference sequence). CDR3 coding DNA: TGCAGTGCTAGAGGTGATAGCGGGAGGTCCCCCTTCCCGGGTGCCTACGAGCAGTACTTC. Protein: CSARGDSGRSPFPGAYEQYF.

This clonotype was detected once. This rearrangement joins TRBV10-3 to TRBJ1-2; D is uncertain. In germline, CDR1 is ENHRY, CDR2 SYGVKD. This CDR3 spans 12 amino acids. V lost 2 bases, J lost 8 bases, and 9 bases lay in between. The CDR3 loop reads CAISERREGYTF. CDR3 DNA sequence: TGTGCCATCAGTGAGAGGAGGGAAGGCTACACCTTC.

The V and J genes are TRBV7-8 and TRBJ2-1; D perhaps matches TRBD2 (6 bases). This CDR3 has 15 amino acids. Trimming removed 0 bases from V and 12 bases from J, with 18 bases in between. Germline CDR1 is SGHVS and CDR2 is FQNEAQ. The CDR3 nucleotides are TGTGCCAGCAGCTTAGCGAGGTGGGGCCTAGCGCCGCAGTTCTTC. Translating it yields CASSLARWGLAPQFF.

On this clonotype: At one boundary the junction diverges from the germline segment, which might be a read error. The chain uses TRBV4-2 and TRBJ2-1; D possibly corresponds to TRBD2 (5 bases). CDR1 is LGHNA and CDR2 is YNFKEQ in the germline V gene. The CDR3 loop spans 15 amino acids. CDR3 loop: CATSQGAVPYSEQFF. For the CDR3, the DNA is TGTGCCACAAGTCAAGGAGCGGTCCCCTACAGTGAGCAGTTCTTC.

The rearrangement uses TRBV5-1 and TRBJ1-1, with D maybe TRBD1 (5 bases). Germline V gene data show CDR1 as SGHRS and CDR2 as YFSETQ. The V end lost 0 bases, the J end lost 3 bases, and 12 bases lay between the germline ends. CDR3 size: 15 residues. The CDR3 reads CASSLEAGPDTEAFF. CDR3 DNA: TGCGCCAGCAGCTTGGAGGCAGGGCCGGACACTGAAGCTTTCTTT.

The chain has TRBV5-8 and TRBJ2-7; no definite D call. V lost 7 bases and J 3 bases, leaving 8 bases between the germline ends. This CDR3 spans 11 amino acids. Looked up from germline, CDR1 is SGHTS and CDR2 is YDEGEE. CDR3 sequence (DNA): TGTGCCAGCGTGGGGTACTACGAGCAGTACTTC. The encoded protein is CASVGYYEQYF.

This chain links TRBV7-9 with TRBJ1-2; possibly TRBD1 for D (6 bases). The CDR3 length is 14 residues. Between the trimmed V and J ends, which lost 5 bases and 12 bases, there was a span of 22 bases. The germline V gene has CDR1 SEHNR and CDR2 FQNEAQ (reference sequence). As DNA, the CDR3 is TGTGCCAGCAGCATTTCACGGGACAACTCTGAAAACACCTTC. Amino acid sequence: CASSISRDNSENTF.

This clonotype has only one observation. The chain links TRBV20-1 to TRBJ2-5; weak D call: TRBD2 (6 bases). The J call is doubtful: the DNA matches TRBJ2-7 better. The CDR3 spans 13 residues. The V gene's germline CDR1 is DFQATT and CDR2 SNEGSKA (reference sequence). Written as DNA, the CDR3 is TGCAGTGCCGGGAGTGGGGCGAAATACGAGCAGTACTTC. Its translation: CSAGSGAKYEQYF.

The rearrangement joins TRBV15 to TRBJ2-7; D remains ambiguous. Deletions cut 6 bases from V and 0 bases from J, with 6 bases between. The CDR3 extends over 12 amino acids. Germline lookup yields CDR1 LNHNV and CDR2 YYDKDF (reference sequence). Here the CDR3 reads CATSSASYEQYF. CDR3 nucleotides: TGTGCCACCAGTTCTGCCTCCTACGAGCAGTACTTC.

The V and J genes are TRBV20-1 and TRBJ2-1; the match to TRBD1 covers 10 bases. Germline CDR1 DFQATT, CDR2 SNEGSKA (reference sequence). This CDR3 region has 13 residues. CDR3 loop: CRAPGQGTNEQFF. CDR3 DNA: TGCAGGGCCCCGGGACAGGGGACGAATGAGCAGTTCTTC.

This clonotype was recorded a few times. The chain recombines TRBV27 with TRBJ2-7; D possibly uses TRBD1 or TRBD2 (6 bases each). The CDR3 length is 13 residues. Deletions cut 8 bases from V and 5 bases from J, with 16 bases between. The V gene's germline CDR1 is MNHEY and CDR2 SMNVEV (reference sequence). CDR3 DNA sequence: TGTGCCAGCCGGGGGCTCCTTTCGGACGAGCAGTACTTC. Its translation: CASRGLLSDEQYF.